Presented here are 2 T cell receptor beta chains from one specimen sequenced in a study of T cell changes during pregnancy in multiple sclerosis. Here immunoSEQ multiplex PCR was the method, and the copy in TCRdb shows in-frame clones only, minus some. The sample has fewer than 13,000 clones; roughly 90% are singletons. This material consisted of CD8+ T cells from peripheral blood mononuclear cells, taken in the first trimester of pregnancy. The receptors here all came from a female donor in good health, enrolled as a control in a pregnancy study.

The V gene is TRBV27, the J gene TRBJ1-1; TRBD1 agrees at 7 bases. The V gene's germline CDR1 is MNHEY and CDR2 SMNVEV (reference sequence). The CDR3 is made up of 12 amino acids. Germline trimming cut 5 bases from V and 12 bases from J; bases unmatched to any gene: 9. The CDR3 loop reads CASSTNGQEPFF. As DNA, the CDR3 is TGTGCCAGCAGTACAAACGGACAGGAGCCTTTCTTT.

The chain links TRBV9 to TRBJ1-1; 7 positions agree with TRBD1. Looked up from germline, CDR1 is SGDLS and CDR2 is YYNGEE. The CDR3 has 15 amino acids. V dropped 5 bases and J dropped 3; count of bases not matched to a gene: 10. CDR3 sequence: CASREHRGPHTEAFF. The CDR3 nucleotides are TGTGCCAGCAGGGAACACAGGGGCCCCCACACTGAAGCTTTCTTT.